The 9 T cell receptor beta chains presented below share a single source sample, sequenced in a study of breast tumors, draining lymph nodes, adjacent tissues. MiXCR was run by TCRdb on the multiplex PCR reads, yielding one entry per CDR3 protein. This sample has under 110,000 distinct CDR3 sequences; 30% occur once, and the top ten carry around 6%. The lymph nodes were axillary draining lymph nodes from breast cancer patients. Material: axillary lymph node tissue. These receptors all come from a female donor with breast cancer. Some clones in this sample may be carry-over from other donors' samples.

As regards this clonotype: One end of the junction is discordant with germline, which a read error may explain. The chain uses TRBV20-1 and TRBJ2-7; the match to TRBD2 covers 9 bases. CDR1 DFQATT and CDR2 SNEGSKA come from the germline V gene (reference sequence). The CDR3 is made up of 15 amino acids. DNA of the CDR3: TGCAATGCTAGAGATCTAGCGGGACTGTCCGACGAGCAGTACTTC. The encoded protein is CNARDLAGLSDEQYF.

CDR3 loop: CATSRGCQGARGYTF. In DNA form, the CDR3 reads TGTGCCACCAGCAGAGGATGTCAGGGAGCGCGAGGCTACACCTTC. The gene calls are TRBV15 and TRBJ1-2, with TRBD1 as a possible D gene (5 bases). CDR3 length equals 15 residues. V was clipped by 1 base and J by 8 bases, with 17 bases between them. From germline, CDR1 is LNHNV and CDR2 YYDKDF (reference sequence).

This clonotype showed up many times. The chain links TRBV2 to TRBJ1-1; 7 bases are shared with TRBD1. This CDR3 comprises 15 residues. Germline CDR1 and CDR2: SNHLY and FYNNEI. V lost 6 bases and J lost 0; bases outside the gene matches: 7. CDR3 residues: CASRNGQVMNTEAFF. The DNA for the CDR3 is TGTGCCAGCAGGAATGGACAGGTTATGAACACTGAAGCTTTCTTT.

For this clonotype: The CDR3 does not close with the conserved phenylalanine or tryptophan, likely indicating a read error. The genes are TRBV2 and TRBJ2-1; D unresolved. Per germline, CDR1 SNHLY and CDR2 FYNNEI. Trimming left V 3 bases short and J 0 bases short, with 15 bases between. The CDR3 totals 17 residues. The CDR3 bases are TGTGCCAGCAGTGAGCGTGGTCCCTACAGCTCCTACAATGAGCAGTTCAGA. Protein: CASSERGPYSSYNEQFR.

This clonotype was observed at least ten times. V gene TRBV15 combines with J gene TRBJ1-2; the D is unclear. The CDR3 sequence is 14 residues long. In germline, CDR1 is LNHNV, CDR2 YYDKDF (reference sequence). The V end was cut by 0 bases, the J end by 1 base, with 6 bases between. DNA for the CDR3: TGTGCCACCAGCAGAGATACAATTAACTATGGCTACACCTTC. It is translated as CATSRDTINYGYTF.

This CDR3 is CASRLGLAGAIWSEQYF. Here the CDR3 DNA reads TGTGCCAGCAGACTGGGGCTAGCGGGAGCTATTTGGTCCGAGCAGTACTTC. This chain connects TRBV7-3 to TRBJ2-7; 10 nucleotides agree with TRBD2. Trimming took 6 bases from V and 6 from J; bases not matched to a gene: 17. This CDR3 has 17 amino acids. Per germline, CDR1 SGHTA and CDR2 FQGTGA.

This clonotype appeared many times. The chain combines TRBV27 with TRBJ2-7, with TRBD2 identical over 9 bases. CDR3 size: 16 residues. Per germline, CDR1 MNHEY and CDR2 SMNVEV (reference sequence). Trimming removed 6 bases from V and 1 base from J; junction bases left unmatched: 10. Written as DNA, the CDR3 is TGTGCCAGCAGGAGAGGGTGGCTAGCGGGATCCTACGAGCAGTACTTC. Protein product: CASRRGWLAGSYEQYF.

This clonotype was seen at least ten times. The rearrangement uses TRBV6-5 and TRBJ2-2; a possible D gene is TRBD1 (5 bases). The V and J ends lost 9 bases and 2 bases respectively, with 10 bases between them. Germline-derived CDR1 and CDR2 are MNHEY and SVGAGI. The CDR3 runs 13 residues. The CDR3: CASRDRNTGELFF. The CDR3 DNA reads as TGTGCCAGTAGAGACAGAAACACCGGGGAGCTGTTTTTT.

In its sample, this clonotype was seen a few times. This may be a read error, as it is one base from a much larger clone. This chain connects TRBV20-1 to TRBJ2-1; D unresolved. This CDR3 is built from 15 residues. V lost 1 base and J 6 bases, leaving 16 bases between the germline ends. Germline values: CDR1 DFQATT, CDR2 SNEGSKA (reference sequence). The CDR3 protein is CSARGLPNLSNEQFF. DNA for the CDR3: TGCAGTGCTAGAGGGCTACCTAACCTCTCCAATGAGCAGTTCTTC.